These T cell receptor beta chains were read from a single sample in a study of T cells in Graves' hyperthyroidism and ophthalmopathy. TCRdb reprocessed the multiplex PCR reads with MiXCR, giving one entry per CDR3 protein. The table shows hundreds of thousands of distinct CDR3 sequences, with around a sixth occurring only once. The material sequenced was blood. Receptors originate from a woman aged 18-29 years with Graves' hyperthyroidism. CDR3s include the opening cysteine and the closing phenylalanine or tryptophan. Each record gives: CDR3 DNA, CDR3 protein, D gene, clone size, V gene, CDR3 length, J gene. The D gene is left open where the match is weak. Clone size is shown for a subset of rows, as once, few, many or a class of expanded clone.

CDR3 DNA: TGTGCCAGCAGCGTAGAAGACACCGGGGAGCTGTTTTTT; CDR3 protein: CASSVEDTGELFF; D gene: NA; clone size: NA; V gene: TRBV9; CDR3 length: 13; J gene: TRBJ2-2
CDR3 DNA: TGTGCCAGCAGCTTCGGACACCCCGGGGAGCTGTTTTTT; CDR3 protein: CASSFGHPGELFF; D gene: NA; clone size: many; V gene: TRBV11-2; CDR3 length: 13; J gene: TRBJ2-2
CDR3 DNA: TGTGCCATCAGTGAGTCAAGGGTCCTGGGGGGCCAAGAGACCCAGTACTTC; CDR3 protein: CAISESRVLGGQETQYF; D gene: NA; clone size: NA; V gene: TRBV10-3; CDR3 length: 17; J gene: TRBJ2-5
CDR3 DNA: TGTGCCATCAGCCGAAGGGAGTCAGAGGGATACGAGCAGTACTTC; CDR3 protein: CAISRRESEGYEQYF; D gene: NA; clone size: NA; V gene: TRBV10-3; CDR3 length: 15; J gene: TRBJ2-7
CDR3 DNA: TGTGCCAGCAGTGTTCAGGAAATCGGTGTGGGTATGGCTTTCTTT; CDR3 protein: CASSVQEIGVGMAFF; D gene: NA; clone size: many; V gene: TRBV2; CDR3 length: 15; J gene: TRBJ1-1
CDR3 DNA: TGTGCCAGCACTCAGGGGGCACAGCCCCAGCATTTT; CDR3 protein: CASTQGAQPQHF; D gene: TRBD1; clone size: many; V gene: TRBV28; CDR3 length: 12; J gene: TRBJ1-5
CDR3 DNA: TGTGCCAGCAGTGGGGACAGTCCGAACACTGAAGCTTTCTTT; CDR3 protein: CASSGDSPNTEAFF; D gene: TRBD1; clone size: NA; V gene: TRBV6-2/TRBV6-3; CDR3 length: 14; J gene: TRBJ1-1
CDR3 DNA: TGCAGTGCTTTCCAGGGGATCCCAACAGATACGCAGTATTTT; CDR3 protein: CSAFQGIPTDTQYF; D gene: NA; clone size: many; V gene: TRBV20-1; CDR3 length: 14; J gene: TRBJ2-3
CDR3 DNA: TGTGCCAGCAGCGCGGACAGGGGCGGCTACACCTTC; CDR3 protein: CASSADRGGYTF; D gene: TRBD1; clone size: many; V gene: TRBV7-8; CDR3 length: 12; J gene: TRBJ1-2
CDR3 DNA: TGCGCCAGCAGCCAAGAACGGGGGGCCCCCAATGAGCAGTTCTTC; CDR3 protein: CASSQERGAPNEQFF; D gene: NA; clone size: few; V gene: TRBV4-3; CDR3 length: 15; J gene: TRBJ2-1
CDR3 DNA: TGCGCCAGCAGCCAAGAAGCGACGAGCTCCTACAATGAGCAGTTCTTC; CDR3 protein: CASSQEATSSYNEQFF; D gene: NA; clone size: many; V gene: TRBV4-1; CDR3 length: 16; J gene: TRBJ2-1
CDR3 DNA: TGTGCCAGCAGCCAAGAGACAGGGGGGAAAACTGAAGCTTTCTTT; CDR3 protein: CASSQETGGKTEAFF; D gene: TRBD1; clone size: few; V gene: TRBV4-2; CDR3 length: 15; J gene: TRBJ1-1
CDR3 DNA: TGTGCCAGCCGGCCCCGACTAGCGGGCAAATTGGAAGAGACCCAGTACTTC; CDR3 protein: CASRPRLAGKLEETQYF; D gene: TRBD2; clone size: NA; V gene: TRBV2; CDR3 length: 17; J gene: TRBJ2-5
CDR3 DNA: TGTGCCAGCAGTGACGACAGGGAGGAAGGAGAGACCCAGTACTTC; CDR3 protein: CASSDDREEGETQYF; D gene: NA; clone size: many; V gene: TRBV6-1; CDR3 length: 15; J gene: TRBJ2-5
CDR3 DNA: TGCAGCGTTGGTGGGACAGGGTTAGTCCGCTACACCTTC; CDR3 protein: CSVGGTGLVRYTF; D gene: TRBD1; clone size: many; V gene: TRBV29-1; CDR3 length: 13; J gene: TRBJ1-2
CDR3 DNA: TGCGCCAGCAGCTTGGTATTTCGACAAGAGACCCAGTACTTC; CDR3 protein: CASSLVFRQETQYF; D gene: NA; clone size: NA; V gene: TRBV5-1; CDR3 length: 14; J gene: TRBJ2-5